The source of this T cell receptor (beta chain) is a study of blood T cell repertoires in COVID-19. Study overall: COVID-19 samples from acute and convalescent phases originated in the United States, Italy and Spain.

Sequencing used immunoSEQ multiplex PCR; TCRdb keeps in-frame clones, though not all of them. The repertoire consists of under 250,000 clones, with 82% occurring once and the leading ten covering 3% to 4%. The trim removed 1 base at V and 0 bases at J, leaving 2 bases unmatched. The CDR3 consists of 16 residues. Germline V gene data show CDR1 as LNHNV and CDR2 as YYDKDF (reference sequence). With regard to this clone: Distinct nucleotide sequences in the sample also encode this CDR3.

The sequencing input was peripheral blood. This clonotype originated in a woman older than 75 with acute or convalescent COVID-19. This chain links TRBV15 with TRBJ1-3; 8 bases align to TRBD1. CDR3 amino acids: CATSRGTGRSGNTIYF. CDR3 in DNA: TGTGCCACCAGCAGAGGGACAGGGCGCTCTGGAAACACCATATATTTT.